The 32 T cell receptor beta chains below were found in one sample sequenced in a study of shared clonotypes between healthy human individuals. TCRdb's copy holds only in-frame clones and misses some; the assay was immunoSEQ multiplex PCR. The data contain 1.4 million or so clones, just under 99% of them seen just once; the ten biggest clones take up about 0.4%. The sample taken for sequencing was naive CD4+ T cells sorted from blood. Indicated subset: CD45RA+ positively selected. These receptor sequences come from a man aged 25-40 years in good health.

V usage is TRBV18 and J usage is TRBJ2-2, with 10 bases identical to TRBD1. The trim removed 2 bases at V and 4 bases at J, leaving 7 bases unmatched. The V gene's germline CDR1 is KGHSH and CDR2 LQKENI. The CDR3 is made up of 17 amino acids. CDR3 coding DNA: TGTGCCAGCTCACCATCAATGACAGGGGGCTCCACCGGGGAGCTGTTTTTT. This gives the protein CASSPSMTGGSTGELFF.

The chain combines TRBV11-2 with TRBJ2-7, with 7 bases matching TRBD2. The junction had 4 bases not matched to a gene; V was cut back by 2 bases and J by 6 bases. CDR3 length: 13 amino acids. Germline loops: CDR1 SGHAT, CDR2 FQNNGV. The CDR3 reads CASSLSTGGEQYF. The CDR3 nucleotides are TGTGCCAGCAGCTTATCGACGGGAGGCGAGCAGTACTTC.

This CDR3 is CASRRGVHDSFTDTQYF. The CDR3, as DNA: TGTGCCAGCAGGAGGGGGGTTCACGACTCCTTCACAGATACGCAGTATTTT. The chain has TRBV28 and TRBJ2-3; possibly TRBD1 or TRBD2 for D (6 bases each). Germline values: CDR1 MDHEN, CDR2 SYDVKM. Deletions cut 6 bases from V and 2 bases from J, with 21 bases between. CDR3 length: 17 amino acids.

The chain employs TRBV6-5 and TRBJ1-1, with a weak D call TRBD1 (5 bases). CDR1 and CDR2 (germline): MNHEY, SVGAGI. The CDR3 has 15 amino acids. Trimming left V 1 base short and J 1 base short, with 10 bases between. This chain's CDR3 is CASSYWGSGNTEAFF. DNA for the CDR3: TGTGCCAGCAGTTACTGGGGGTCGGGGAACACTGAAGCTTTCTTT.

The chain couples TRBV2 to TRBJ2-1; 8 bases map to TRBD1. The CDR3 is made up of 13 amino acids. The V gene's germline CDR1 is SNHLY and CDR2 FYNNEI. V was clipped by 7 bases and J by 3 bases; unmatched bases: 2. In DNA form, the CDR3 reads TGTGCCAGCAAAGGGACAGGCTACAATGAGCAGTTCTTC. Translating it yields CASKGTGYNEQFF. The entire variable domain, with the rest obtained from reference TRBV2 and TRBJ2-1, is as follows: EPEVTQTPSHQVTQMGQEVILRCVPISNHLYFYWYRQILGQKVEFLVSFYNNEISEKSEIFDDQFSVERPDGSNFTLKIRSTKLEDSAMYFCASKGTGYNEQFFGPGTRLTVL.

The chain has TRBV5-1 and TRBJ2-7; D might be TRBD2 (6 bases). The V gene lost 2 bases and the J gene lost 2 bases, with 20 bases spanning the gap. In germline, CDR1 is SGHRS, CDR2 YFSETQ. This CDR3 region has 17 residues. In DNA, the CDR3 is TGCGCCAGCAGCTTACCCCCCGGGGCGGGGAATACCTACGAGCAGTACTTC. Encoded protein: CASSLPPGAGNTYEQYF.

The chain couples TRBV4-1 to TRBJ2-1, with 10 nucleotides matching TRBD2. Germline V lookup: CDR1 MGHRA, CDR2 YSYEKL. CDR3 size: 18 residues. With 0 bases clipped from V and 6 bases from J, the junction kept 11 bases outside the gene matches. The CDR3 sequence: CASSQDLASGSRVNEQFF. DNA for the CDR3: TGCGCCAGCAGCCAAGATTTGGCTAGCGGGAGTCGGGTCAATGAGCAGTTCTTC.

The chain joins TRBV19 to TRBJ2-2; possible D gene TRBD1, 6 bases. Germline V gives CDR1 LNHDA, CDR2 SQIVND (reference sequence). The V end lost 7 bases, the J end lost 0 bases, and 18 bases lay between the germline ends. CDR3 length equals 17 residues. CDR3 nucleotides: TGTGCCAGTAAGGCAGGGGCAATACGTACGAACACCGGGGAGCTGTTTTTT. Translating gives CASKAGAIRTNTGELFF. Using reference TRBV19 and TRBJ2-2 for the parts outside the CDR3, the full variable domain is DGGITQSPKYLFRKEGQNVTLSCEQNLNHDAMYWYRQDPGQGLRLIYYSQIVNDFQKGDIAEGYSVSREKKESFPLTVTSAQKNPTAFYLCASKAGAIRTNTGELFFGEGSRLTVL.

V gene TRBV10-3 combines with J gene TRBJ2-7; TRBD2 is a possible D gene (6 bases). Germline V lookup: CDR1 ENHRY, CDR2 SYGVKD. This CDR3 is 12 amino acids long. Trimming took 10 bases from V and 6 from J, leaving 16 bases between them. The CDR3 reads CATDGGPGEQYF. The CDR3 nucleotides read TGTGCCACCGATGGAGGGCCGGGCGAGCAGTACTTC.

The rearrangement uses TRBV14 and TRBJ1-2; 7 bases align to TRBD1. The CDR3 covers 15 residues. J lost 8 bases, V lost 1 base, and 10 bases had no gene match. Germline V gene lookup returns CDR1 SGHDN and CDR2 FVKESK. The CDR3 here is CASSQVQGWSEGYTF. CDR3 coding DNA: TGTGCCAGCAGCCAAGTACAGGGGTGGAGTGAAGGCTACACCTTC.

The chain couples TRBV5-1 to TRBJ2-2; TRBD1 agrees at 7 bases. Trimming took 6 bases from V and 4 from J; bases not matched to a gene: 9. Germline V gene data show CDR1 as SGHRS and CDR2 as YFSETQ. The CDR3 is 15 amino acids. The CDR3 sequence is CASTREGAGTGELFF. CDR3 bases: TGCGCCAGCACAAGAGAGGGGGCAGGCACCGGGGAGCTGTTTTTT.

The chain carries TRBV18 and TRBJ2-3; the D is unclear. Between the trimmed V and J ends, which lost 6 bases and 4 bases, there was a span of 14 bases. From germline, CDR1 is KGHSH and CDR2 LQKENI. The CDR3 consists of 14 residues. In nucleotides, the CDR3 is TGTGCCAGCTCTAACATAGCAGACGCAGATACGCAGTATTTT. This encodes CASSNIADADTQYF. Together with reference TRBV18 and TRBJ2-3, the CDR3 gives the full variable domain: NAGVMQNPRHLVRRRGQEARLRCSPMKGHSHVYWYRQLPEEGLKFMVYLQKENIIDESGMPKERFSAEFPKEGPSILRIQQVVRGDSAAYFCASSNIADADTQYFGPGTRLTVL.

The chain carries TRBV18 and TRBJ2-1; 7 bases align to TRBD2. The CDR3 loop spans 15 amino acids. V lost 3 bases and J lost 2; bases outside the gene matches: 4. Germline V lookup: CDR1 KGHSH, CDR2 LQKENI. The CDR3 nucleotides read TGTGCCAGCTCACCCGGCGGGAGCGCCTACAATGAGCAGTTCTTC. Its protein product is CASSPGGSAYNEQFF.

The rearrangement joins TRBV7-9 to TRBJ1-1; 7 bases align to TRBD1. With V trimmed by 5 bases and J by 1 base, 4 bases remained unmatched. CDR1 is SEHNR, CDR2 FQNEAQ, per germline (reference sequence). The CDR3 length is 14 residues. CDR3 sequence reads: CASSRTGANTEAFF. Here the CDR3 DNA reads TGTGCCAGCAGCCGGACAGGTGCGAACACTGAAGCTTTCTTT.

V usage is TRBV2 and J usage is TRBJ2-1, with D possibly being TRBD1 or TRBD2 (5 bases each). The CDR3 length is 12 residues. The germline V gene encodes CDR1 SNHLY and CDR2 FYNNEI. Deletions cut 5 bases from V and 15 bases from J, with 17 bases between. Here the CDR3 reads CASSYGGEDTFF. In nucleotides, the CDR3 is TGTGCCAGCAGTTATGGGGGAGAGGACACGTTCTTC. Full variable domain (missing parts from reference TRBV2 and TRBJ2-1): EPEVTQTPSHQVTQMGQEVILRCVPISNHLYFYWYRQILGQKVEFLVSFYNNEISEKSEIFDDQFSVERPDGSNFTLKIRSTKLEDSAMYFCASSYGGEDTFFGPGTRLTVL.

The chain recombines TRBV25-1 with TRBJ2-1; TRBD1 matches 8 bases. CDR3 length equals 14 residues. Trimming at V came to 5 bases and at J to 4 bases, leaving 4 bases not matched to a gene. Germline V gives CDR1 MGHDK, CDR2 SYGVNS. DNA of the CDR3: TGTGCCAGCAGTACAGGGGGTCTGTACAATGAGCAGTTCTTC. Translation gives CASSTGGLYNEQFF.

The chain joins TRBV29-1 to TRBJ1-5; D gene uncertain. With 0 bases removed from V and 7 bases from J, the gap between germline ends came to 13 bases. Germline assignment: CDR1 SQVTM and CDR2 ANQGSEA. This CDR3 has 14 residues. In DNA form, the CDR3 reads TGCAGCGTTGAAGACGGGGTTTTTGGGCAGCCCCAGCATTTT. Translating gives CSVEDGVFGQPQHF.

The gene calls are TRBV19 and TRBJ2-3, with D uncertain. Deletions cut 4 bases from V and 8 bases from J, with 16 bases between. CDR1 and CDR2 (germline): LNHDA, SQIVND (reference sequence). The CDR3 has 14 residues. CDR3 loop: CASSSRGPGTTQYF. CDR3 in DNA: TGTGCCAGTAGTAGCAGAGGCCCCGGCACTACGCAGTATTTT.

J is TRBJ2-7 and V is TRBV5-1, with a tentative D call TRBD1 (6 bases). V was shortened by 5 bases and J by 2 bases, with 17 bases between the two germline ends. Looked up from germline, CDR1 is SGHRS and CDR2 is YFSETQ. The CDR3 sequence is 15 residues long. The CDR3 loop is CASSGAQGFPYEQYF. In DNA form, the CDR3 reads TGCGCCAGCAGTGGGGCCCAGGGGTTTCCCTACGAGCAGTACTTC. The complete variable domain, with remaining parts taken from reference TRBV5-1 and TRBJ2-7, reads KAGVTQTPRYLIKTRGQQVTLSCSPISGHRSVSWYQQTPGQGLQFLFEYFSETQRNKGNFPGRFSGRQFSNSRSEMNVSTLELGDSALYLCASSGAQGFPYEQYFGPGTRLTVT.

Details on this clone: Additional DNA sequences in this sample encode the identical CDR3. V usage is TRBV27 and J usage is TRBJ2-7, with unresolved D. This CDR3 is built from 11 residues. From germline, CDR1 is MNHEY and CDR2 SMNVEV (reference sequence). Trimming removed 4 bases at V and 4 bases at J, with 5 bases between. CDR3 in DNA: TGTGCCAGCAGTTGGGGTTACGAGCAGTACTTC. This codes for CASSWGYEQYF.

The chain has TRBV28 and TRBJ1-1, with D unresolved. In germline, CDR1 is MDHEN, CDR2 SYDVKM. Trimming cost V 5 bases and J 1 base, with 17 bases left between them. The CDR3 consists of 16 residues. CDR3 bases: TGTGCCAGCAGTCAGTTTTGGAGTACTACGAACACTGAAGCTTTCTTT. Amino acids: CASSQFWSTTNTEAFF.

The rearrangement joins TRBV5-1 to TRBJ1-3; a weak D match, TRBD1 (6 bases). Per germline, CDR1 SGHRS and CDR2 YFSETQ. The CDR3 spans 15 residues. Between the trimmed V and J ends, which lost 4 bases and 4 bases, there was a span of 15 bases. The CDR3 loop reads CASSPRGGAGNTIYF. As DNA, the CDR3 is TGCGCCAGCAGCCCGAGGGGGGGCGCGGGAAACACCATATATTTT.

The chain uses TRBV29-1 and TRBJ2-7; D not certain. With 2 bases removed from V and 3 bases from J, the gap between germline ends came to 8 bases. Germline lookup yields CDR1 SQVTM and CDR2 ANQGSEA. This CDR3 comprises 12 residues. CDR3 in amino acids: CSVELGDYEQYF. CDR3 DNA sequence: TGCAGCGTTGAACTTGGAGACTACGAGCAGTACTTC.

The V call is TRBV4-3, the J call TRBJ1-4, with 12 nucleotides matching TRBD1. Germline CDR1 is LGHNA and CDR2 is YSLEER. The CDR3 is 16 residues long. With V trimmed by 3 bases and J by 8 bases, 7 bases remained unmatched. CDR3 nucleotide sequence: TGCGCCAGCAGCCACCTAGGGGACAGGGGGCAGGAAAAACTGTTTTTT. Residues: CASSHLGDRGQEKLFF.

Comment on this clone: Other DNA sequences within the sample encode an identical CDR3. The chain recombines TRBV4-3 with TRBJ2-7, with 14 bases aligning to TRBD2. The V gene's germline CDR1 is LGHNA and CDR2 YSLEER. The CDR3 covers 15 residues. The trim removed 1 base at V and 4 bases at J, leaving 0 bases unmatched. The CDR3 protein is CASSQGLAGGYEQYF. The CDR3 nucleotides read TGCGCCAGCAGCCAAGGACTAGCGGGAGGGTACGAGCAGTACTTC.

This clone was observed a single time. This rearrangement joins TRBV19 to TRBJ1-5; D is unclear. V lost 0 bases, J lost 4 bases, and 13 bases lay in between. The CDR3 sequence is 16 residues long. The germline V gene encodes CDR1 LNHDA and CDR2 SQIVND (reference sequence). CDR3 protein: CASSIENTLGNQPQHF. The CDR3 DNA reads as TGTGCCAGTAGTATAGAAAATACTCTTGGGAATCAGCCCCAGCATTTT.

The chain couples TRBV5-1 to TRBJ2-3; 7 nucleotides agree with TRBD2. From germline, CDR1 is SGHRS and CDR2 YFSETQ. There are 15 residues in the CDR3. The V and J ends lost 3 bases and 3 bases, in that order; junction bases with no gene match: 7. This chain's CDR3 is CASSWGGSGTDTQYF. The CDR3 DNA reads as TGCGCCAGCAGCTGGGGCGGGAGCGGTACAGATACGCAGTATTTT.

The chain has TRBV2 and TRBJ2-1, with 7 bases identical to TRBD2. The CDR3 has 14 residues. Germline CDR1 reads SNHLY; CDR2 reads FYNNEI. Trimming at V came to 7 bases and at J to 7 bases, leaving 10 bases not matched to a gene. The DNA of the CDR3 is TGTGCCAGCAAGCGGGACGGAAGGGGAAATGAGCAGTTCTTC. This sequence encodes CASKRDGRGNEQFF.

The chain recombines TRBV6-5 with TRBJ2-7, with TRBD2 identical over 9 bases. This CDR3 comprises 16 residues. The ends lost 2 bases at V and 7 bases at J; junction bases unmatched: 12. Germline V CDR1 and CDR2: MNHEY, SVGAGI. The CDR3 sequence: CASSYRMIAGVREQYF. The CDR3 DNA is TGTGCCAGCAGTTACAGGATGATAGCGGGAGTGCGTGAGCAGTACTTC.

The chain couples TRBV5-1 to TRBJ1-1, with D perhaps TRBD1 (5 bases). The germline V and J ends were trimmed by 4 bases and 6 bases, with 16 bases remaining between them. This CDR3 spans 14 amino acids. Germline loops: CDR1 SGHRS, CDR2 YFSETQ. CDR3 bases: TGCGCCAGCAGCCCAGGGAGTTCTAGCGCTGAAGCTTTCTTT. Translating gives CASSPGSSSAEAFF.

The chain joins TRBV9 to TRBJ2-1; 11 nucleotides align to TRBD2. Germline-derived CDR1 and CDR2 are SGDLS and YYNGEE. The V gene end was trimmed by 3 bases and the J gene end by 6 bases; junction bases not matched to a gene: 8. This CDR3 region has 16 residues. This CDR3 is CASSASGRRFTNEQFF. The CDR3 DNA sequence: TGTGCCAGCAGCGCTAGCGGGAGGAGATTTACCAATGAGCAGTTCTTC.

The chain couples TRBV9 to TRBJ1-4; D is unresolved. Germline V gene lookup returns CDR1 SGDLS and CDR2 YYNGEE. There are 15 residues in the CDR3. V lost 3 bases and J 5 bases, leaving 14 bases between the germline ends. This chain's CDR3 is CASSDTVSRNEKLFF. For the CDR3, the DNA is TGTGCCAGCAGCGACACCGTAAGCCGAAATGAAAAACTGTTTTTT.